This T cell receptor beta chain was profiled in a study of blood T cell repertoires in COVID-19. Germline trimming cut 2 bases from V and 6 bases from J; bases unmatched to any gene: 4. From germline, CDR1 is SGHDT and CDR2 YYEEEE. The CDR3 is 14 residues long. Profiling relied on immunoSEQ multiplex PCR, and the TCRdb table lists in-frame clones only, not all of them. The table records 51,000 or so clones, around 82% of them present only once. The chain is built from TRBV5-6 and TRBJ2-7; TRBD2 aligns across 11 bases. Sequenced material: peripheral blood. The TCR sequence derives from a woman aged 80 or older with COVID-19, enrolled during active disease. The CDR3 DNA is TGTGCCAGCAGCTTACTAGCGGGAGTCGTCGAGCAGTACTTC. It codes for CASSLLAGVVEQYF.